These 29 T cell receptor beta chains share one sample of origin, sequenced in a study of blood T cell repertoires in COVID-19. Only in-frame clones appear in the TCRdb table, and some are missing; sequencing was by immunoSEQ multiplex PCR. The data show 200,000 to 250,000 clones, with 85% to 90% seen just once and 1.5% held by the top ten. The sequencing sample was made of peripheral blood. Every receptor here comes from a man between 18 and 29 years old with active or convalescent COVID-19.

V usage is TRBV6-2 or TRBV6-3 and J usage is TRBJ2-7, with TRBD1 matching over 9 bases. This CDR3 contains 19 residues. J gave up 0 bases and V 0 bases, and 12 bases lay outside the gene matches. Germline V gives CDR1 MNHEY, CDR2 SVGEGT. DNA for the CDR3: TGTGCCAGCAGTTACTCGAGTCTTTGGGACAGGGATCTCTCCTACGAGCAGTACTTC. It codes for CASSYSSLWDRDLSYEQYF.

The chain carries TRBV11-2 and TRBJ2-2; TRBD2 matches 9 bases. The length of the CDR3 is 15 residues. Losses at the gene ends were 1 base for V and 6 bases for J; bases not matched to a gene: 3. Germline V CDR1 and CDR2: SGHAT, FQNNGV. The CDR3, as DNA: TGTGCCAGCAGCTTAGTCCGCGGGAGGGCCGGGGAGCTGTTTTTT. Translating it yields CASSLVRGRAGELFF.

This clone was seen more than once but under ten times. This sample includes further DNA sequences coding for the same CDR3. The chain is built from TRBV6-5 and TRBJ2-1; D possibly corresponds to TRBD1 (5 bases). V gave up 8 bases and J gave up 0 bases, with 8 bases separating them. The CDR3 length is 13 residues. Germline CDR1 and CDR2: MNHEY and SVGAGI. The CDR3 spells CASRQGSYNEQFF. As DNA, the CDR3 is TGTGCCAGCCGGCAGGGCTCCTACAATGAGCAGTTCTTC.

The rearrangement links TRBV15 to TRBJ1-3; D not certain. There are 22 residues in the CDR3. Trimming took off 0 bases at V and 2 bases at J, with 29 bases between the two ends. Germline CDR1 reads LNHNV; CDR2 reads YYDKDF (reference sequence). CDR3 nucleotide sequence: TGTGCCACCAGCAGAGACCCCCGTGCGGCGCGCCAGGTTGGGAGGGCTGGAAACACCATATATTTT. As protein: CATSRDPRAARQVGRAGNTIYF.

J is TRBJ2-7 and V is TRBV18; 10 nucleotides match TRBD2. The germline gives CDR1 KGHSH, CDR2 LQKENI. V trimming: 3 bases; J trimming: 6 bases; junction bases outside the gene matches: 5. The CDR3 covers 14 residues. For the CDR3, the DNA is TGTGCCAGCTCACCTAAACTAGCGGGACTCGAGCAGTACTTC. This codes for CASSPKLAGLEQYF.

The rearrangement uses TRBV5-1 and TRBJ2-5, with D unresolved. CDR1 SGHRS and CDR2 YFSETQ come from the germline V gene. The V gene lost 2 bases and the J gene lost 5 bases, with 7 bases spanning the gap. The CDR3 runs 12 residues. CDR3 amino acids: CASSLYAETQYF. The CDR3 DNA follows: TGCGCCAGCAGCTTATATGCGGAGACCCAGTACTTC.

V usage is TRBV27 and J usage is TRBJ2-7; D might be TRBD2 (7 bases). Germline V gene lookup returns CDR1 MNHEY and CDR2 SMNVEV (reference sequence). The CDR3 is 14 residues long. The germline V and J ends were trimmed by 5 bases and 2 bases, with 13 bases remaining between them. The CDR3 reads CASSGGGLTYEQYF. CDR3 DNA sequence: TGTGCCAGCAGTGGGGGGGGCCTTACCTACGAGCAGTACTTC.

The V call is TRBV29-1, the J call TRBJ1-1; D unclear. Germline-derived CDR1 and CDR2 are SQVTM and ANQGSEA. The CDR3 is 14 residues long. Trimming stripped 5 bases from V and 1 base from J, with 14 bases between. The CDR3 DNA reads as TGCAGCGTTCGACTAGGGTGTAGGAACACTGAAGCTTTCTTT. As protein: CSVRLGCRNTEAFF. The whole variable domain, filled in from reference TRBV29-1 and TRBJ1-1, reads SAVISQKPSRDICQRGTSLTIQCQVDSQVTMMFWYRQQPGQSLTLIATANQGSEATYESGFVIDKFPISRPNLTFSTLTVSNMSPEDSSIYLCSVRLGCRNTEAFFGQGTRLTVV.

The chain carries TRBV5-6 and TRBJ2-5; 10 bases align to TRBD1. CDR3 size: 15 residues. Germline values: CDR1 SGHDT, CDR2 YYEEEE. Trimming at V came to 2 bases and at J to 4 bases, leaving 5 bases not matched to a gene. CDR3 residues: CASSLGTGVRETQYF. CDR3 nucleotide sequence: TGTGCCAGCAGCTTAGGGACAGGGGTACGAGAGACCCAGTACTTC.

The rearrangement links TRBV4-3 to TRBJ1-3; D uncertain. The germline V gene encodes CDR1 LGHNA and CDR2 YSLEER. CDR3 size: 16 residues. Trimming shortened V by 0 bases and J by 1 base, and 10 bases separated the two germline ends. This CDR3 reads CASSQDLRHSGNTIYF. The CDR3, as DNA: TGCGCCAGCAGCCAAGACCTGAGGCATTCTGGAAACACCATATATTTT.

This clone was recorded only once. The chain has TRBV9 and TRBJ1-5; D gene unclear. The V gene's germline CDR1 is SGDLS and CDR2 YYNGEE. This CDR3 has 15 amino acids. Trimming stripped 4 bases from V and 6 bases from J, with 17 bases between. Here the CDR3 DNA reads TGTGCCAGCAGCTCGGACGAGGGTCTGGTTCAGCCCCAGCATTTT. It is translated as CASSSDEGLVQPQHF.

This chain connects TRBV30 to TRBJ1-1; D may be TRBD1 (5 bases). CDR3 length: 16 residues. The germline V gene has CDR1 GTSNPN and CDR2 SVGIG (reference sequence). Trimming took 1 base from V and 9 from J, leaving 24 bases between them. The CDR3 bases are TGTGCCTGGAGTGGCGATAGGGGCGAGTTGAACGGCCAAGCTTTCTTT. Its protein product is CAWSGDRGELNGQAFF.

The rearrangement uses TRBV5-1 and TRBJ1-5; a possible D gene is TRBD1 (5 bases). From germline, CDR1 is SGHRS and CDR2 YFSETQ. There are 15 residues in the CDR3. Trimming cost V 2 bases and J 4 bases, with 13 bases left between them. DNA of the CDR3: TGCGCCAGCAGCTTATTTTCAGGGCAAAATCAGCCCCAGCATTTT. Amino acids: CASSLFSGQNQPQHF.

The chain uses TRBV6-5 and TRBJ1-5, with 9 bases matching TRBD1. CDR1 MNHEY and CDR2 SVGAGI come from the germline V gene. The CDR3 is made up of 14 amino acids. V was clipped by 6 bases and J by 11 bases; unmatched bases: 11. CDR3: CASSPGTGIKSQHF. The CDR3 DNA reads as TGTGCCAGCAGCCCCGGGACAGGGATTAAGTCCCAGCATTTT.

V usage is TRBV9 and J usage is TRBJ2-3, with D unclear. CDR1 is SGDLS, CDR2 YYNGEE, per germline. This CDR3 has 14 residues. V was cut by 0 bases and J by 4 bases, with 9 bases left in between. CDR3 region: CASSVGGISDTQYF. CDR3 DNA sequence: TGTGCCAGCAGCGTAGGAGGTATCTCAGATACGCAGTATTTT.

This chain links TRBV18 with TRBJ1-2; D unclear. Germline loops: CDR1 KGHSH, CDR2 LQKENI. The CDR3 is 14 amino acids. V lost 2 bases, J lost 2 bases, and 9 bases lay in between. CDR3 sequence (DNA): TGTGCCAGCTCACCAATACAAGCGAACTATGGCTACACCTTC. Translation: CASSPIQANYGYTF.

This clone was picked up one time. This chain uses TRBV5-6 with TRBJ1-5; tentatively, D is TRBD1 (5 bases). The CDR3 runs 15 residues. Germline CDR1 is SGHDT and CDR2 is YYEEEE. V lost 1 base to trimming and J lost 2 bases, with 10 bases between them. Here the CDR3 reads CASSLRQSGNQPQHF. In DNA form, the CDR3 reads TGTGCCAGCAGCTTGAGACAGTCGGGCAATCAGCCCCAGCATTTT.

The chain combines TRBV6-6 with TRBJ2-2, with D perhaps matching TRBD1 (5 bases). V was cut by 2 bases and J by 1 base, with 11 bases left in between. Looked up from germline, CDR1 is MNHNY and CDR2 is SVGAGI (reference sequence). This CDR3 has 16 amino acids. The DNA of the CDR3 is TGTGCCAGCAGTTACGGGGCGACGGTGAACACCGGGGAGCTGTTTTTT. Translation gives CASSYGATVNTGELFF.

The rearrangement joins TRBV11-2 to TRBJ2-7, with 10 bases lining up with TRBD1. This CDR3 contains 17 residues. Germline CDR1 and CDR2: SGHAT and FQNNGV. V lost 0 bases, J lost 2 bases, and 7 bases stayed unmatched. The CDR3 DNA reads as TGTGCCAGCAGCTTAGAGGAGGGGACAGGGGTACCCTACGAGCAGTACTTC. This gives the protein CASSLEEGTGVPYEQYF.

The V call is TRBV10-2, the J call TRBJ2-7; 13 bases agree with TRBD2. V trimming: 0 bases; J trimming: 4 bases; junction bases outside the gene matches: 3. Germline lookup yields CDR1 WSHSY and CDR2 SAAADI. The CDR3 spans 16 residues. CDR3 loop: CASSESTGLAGYEQYF. The CDR3, as DNA: TGCGCCAGCAGTGAGTCGACGGGACTAGCGGGGTACGAGCAGTACTTC.

V and J are TRBV2 and TRBJ2-1, with TRBD1 matching 7 bases. The CDR3 is 16 amino acids. The germline gives CDR1 SNHLY, CDR2 FYNNEI. Trimming cost V 6 bases and J 2 bases; bases outside gene matches: 10. CDR3 loop: CASSAITGAPYNEQFF. In DNA, the CDR3 is TGTGCCAGCAGCGCTATAACAGGGGCCCCCTACAATGAGCAGTTCTTC.

The chain uses TRBV5-1 and TRBJ1-6; 7 bases line up with TRBD1. The germline gives CDR1 SGHRS, CDR2 YFSETQ. The CDR3 totals 18 residues. V lost 0 bases and J lost 7; bases outside the gene matches: 13. The CDR3 DNA follows: TGCGCCAGCAGCTTGGTCCTTTTAGCGGGACAGAAGAATTCACCCCTCCACTTT. The encoded protein is CASSLVLLAGQKNSPLHF.

This clone was picked up one time. The chain couples TRBV7-9 to TRBJ2-1; 8 positions agree with TRBD2. The ends lost 5 bases at V and 8 bases at J; junction bases unmatched: 17. Germline V gene sequence: CDR1 SEHNR, CDR2 FQNEAQ (reference sequence). CDR3 length: 17 residues. The CDR3: CASSQKGAAGVMYEQFF. The CDR3 DNA reads TGTGCCAGCAGCCAAAAGGGCGCAGCGGGAGTTATGTATGAGCAGTTCTTC.

The CDR3 DNA reads TGTGCCACCAGCAGGGGAGGGACTAGCGGGGGAGAAGAGACCCAGTACTTC. This codes for CATSRGGTSGGEETQYF. The chain recombines TRBV15 with TRBJ2-5, with 14 bases that match TRBD2. Germline CDR1 reads LNHNV; CDR2 reads YYDKDF (reference sequence). V trimming: 3 bases; J trimming: 3 bases; junction bases outside the gene matches: 6. The CDR3 is 17 residues long. The complete variable domain, with remaining parts taken from reference TRBV15 and TRBJ2-5, reads DAMVIQNPRYQVTQFGKPVTLSCSQTLNHNVMYWYQQKSSQAPKLLFHYYDKDFNNEADTPDNFQSRRPNTSFCFLDIRSPGLGDTAMYLCATSRGGTSGGEETQYFGPGTRLLVL.

The chain uses TRBV7-2 and TRBJ2-7; D gene unclear. This CDR3 comprises 12 residues. Germline-derived CDR1 and CDR2 are SGHTA and FQGNSA. V lost 3 bases to trimming and J lost 5 bases, with 8 bases between them. The CDR3 region is CASSFNGDEQYF. As DNA, the CDR3 is TGTGCCAGCAGCTTCAACGGTGACGAGCAGTACTTC. Combining the CDR3 with reference TRBV7-2 and TRBJ2-7 gives the whole variable domain GAGVSQSPSNKVTEKGKDVELRCDPISGHTALYWYRQSLGQGLEFLIYFQGNSAPDKSGLPSDRFSAERTGGSVSTLTIQRTQQEDSAVYLCASSFNGDEQYFGPGTRLTVT.

The count of this clone is one. The genes are TRBV7-6 and TRBJ2-3; 8 bases line up with TRBD2. V gave up 2 bases and J gave up 2 bases; unmatched junction bases: 3. This CDR3 has 15 amino acids. Germline V gene sequence: CDR1 SGHVS, CDR2 FNYEAQ. CDR3 nucleotide sequence: TGTGCCAGCAGCTTACGGGAGGGACTCACAGATACGCAGTATTTT. It yields the protein CASSLREGLTDTQYF.

A single count supports this clone. V is TRBV12-3 or TRBV12-4 and J is TRBJ1-2, with D unresolved. Trimming shortened V by 9 bases and J by 4 bases, and 15 bases separated the two germline ends. This CDR3 has 13 amino acids. The CDR3 nucleotides are TGTGCCAGGATCGGGGTAGGTGGCTATGGCTACACCTTC. Its translation is CARIGVGGYGYTF.

The CDR3 sequence is CASSGGVRAHSNQPQHF. CDR3 in DNA: TGCGCCAGCAGCGGAGGGGTCAGGGCCCATAGCAATCAGCCCCAGCATTTT. This chain uses TRBV10-1 with TRBJ1-5; possibly TRBD1 for D (5 bases). This CDR3 region has 17 residues. Germline-derived CDR1 and CDR2 are WNHNN and SYGVQD (reference sequence). Trimming took 6 bases from V and 0 from J, leaving 18 bases between them.

V is TRBV3-1 (or the pseudogene TRBV3-2) and J is TRBJ1-1, with 10 bases lining up with TRBD1. The germline CDR1 and CDR2 sequences are LGHDT and YNNKEL (reference sequence). The CDR3 sequence is 15 residues long. The junction had 4 bases not matched to a gene; V was cut back by 2 bases and J by 4 bases. For the CDR3, the DNA is TGTGCCAGCAGCCAACGTGGGACAGGGGCCACTGAAGCTTTCTTT. Protein: CASSQRGTGATEAFF.